This T cell receptor (beta chain) comes out of a study of regulatory T cells in long-lasting Graves disease. Study-wide findings and caveats: Lower TCR diversity was seen in persistent Graves' patients than in newly diagnosed ones.

Time point defined: newly diagnosed GD, antithyroid drugs for less than 3 months. The TCR library used RNA extracted from PBMCs. Both iRepertoire HTBI primers and Arm-PCR of CDR3 regions were used to build the TCR beta libraries. TCRdb re-called the multiplex PCR reads through MiXCR, storing one row per CDR3 protein. Found here are about 470,000 distinct CDR3 sequences, more than 12% of them singletons; the top ten hold roughly 17%. Notes on this clonotype: Its antigen remains unknown.

The CDR3 spans 17 residues. Germline values: CDR1 MNHEY, CDR2 SVGEGT. With 6 bases clipped from V and 5 bases from J, the junction kept 11 bases outside the gene matches. These data also featured in a second study, about T cells in Graves' hyperthyroidism and ophthalmopathy. That investigation notes: In making diagnoses, clinical symptoms, serum thyroxine and TRAb, thyroid ultrasound and orbital computed tomography were all used. HTBI primers drove first-round RT-PCR of the TCR CDR3. Within blood appeared most thyroid clonotypes that had expanded above 0.001.

This sample comprised peripheral blood mononuclear cells (PBMCs), obtained at new diagnosis, from a patient treated with antithyroid drugs. This clonotype originated in a woman aged 25 to 39 with Graves disease. The chain uses TRBV6-2 or TRBV6-3 and TRBJ2-2; 11 bases fit TRBD1. CDR3 loop: CASRGLVDRGHTGELFF. The CDR3 DNA follows: TGTGCCAGCAGGGGATTGGTGGACAGGGGGCATACCGGGGAGCTGTTTTTT.